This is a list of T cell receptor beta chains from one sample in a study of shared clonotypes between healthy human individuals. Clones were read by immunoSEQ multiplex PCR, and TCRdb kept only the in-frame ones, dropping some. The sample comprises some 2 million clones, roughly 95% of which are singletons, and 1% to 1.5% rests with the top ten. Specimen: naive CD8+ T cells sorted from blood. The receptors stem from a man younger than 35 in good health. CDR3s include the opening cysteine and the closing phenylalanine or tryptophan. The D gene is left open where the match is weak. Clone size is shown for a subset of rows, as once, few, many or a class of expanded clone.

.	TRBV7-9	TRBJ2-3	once	TGTGCCAGCAGCTTCGCCAACCGAGATACGCAGTATTTT	CASSFANRDTQYF
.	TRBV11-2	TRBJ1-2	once	TGTGCCAGCAGCTTAGAGGCAGGGGCTAACTATGGCTACACCTTC	CASSLEAGANYGYTF
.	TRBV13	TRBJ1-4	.	TGTGCCAGCAGCGTTACAGGGAGTAGGGAAAAACTGTTTTTT	CASSVTGSREKLFF
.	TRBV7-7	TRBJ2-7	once	TGTGCTAGCAGCTTAGGACCCGCAGGAGGGGGAACCTACGAGCAGTACTTC	CASSLGPAGGGTYEQYF
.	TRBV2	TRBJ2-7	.	TGTGCCAGCAGTGAAGCGCTTCATGGCGAGCAGTACTTC	CASSEALHGEQYF
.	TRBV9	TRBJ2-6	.	TGTGCCAGCAGCGTAGCAGCACAGCCCTCTGGGGCCAACGTCCTGACTTTC	CASSVAAQPSGANVLTF
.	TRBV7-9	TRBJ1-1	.	TGTGCCAGCAGCTTAGGTGGGACGGAGAGCATGAACACTGAAGCTTTCTTT	CASSLGGTESMNTEAFF
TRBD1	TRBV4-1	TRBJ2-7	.	TGCGCCAGCAGCCAGACAGGGGTGGGGGTCTACGAGCAGTACTTC	CASSQTGVGVYEQYF
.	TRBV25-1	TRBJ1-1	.	TGTGCCAGCAGTGAATCAACATTAACTGAAGCTTTCTTT	CASSESTLTEAFF
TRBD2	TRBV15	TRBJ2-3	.	TGTGCCACCAGCACAAGTCAGGCTAGCGGTTACACAGATACGCAGTATTTT	CATSTSQASGYTDTQYF
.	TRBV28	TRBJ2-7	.	TGTGCCAGCAGCTATAGCGACTCCTACGAGCAGTACTTC	CASSYSDSYEQYF
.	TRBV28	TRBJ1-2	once	TGTGCCAGCAACCCCTGGGGCGTCCTTAACTATGGCTACACCTTC	CASNPWGVLNYGYTF
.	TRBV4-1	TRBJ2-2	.	TGCGCCAGCAGCCAAGATTACGGGGAGCTGTTTTTT	CASSQDYGELFF
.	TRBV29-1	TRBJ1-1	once	TGCAGCGTTGTAGGGTCTTACGGCACTGAAGCTTTCTTT	CSVVGSYGTEAFF
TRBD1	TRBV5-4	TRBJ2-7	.	TGTGCCAGCAGCCTGGACAGGGCGGGCGAGCAGTACTTC	CASSLDRAGEQYF
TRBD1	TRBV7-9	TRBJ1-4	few	TGTGCCAGCAGTTACGGACAGGGAGATGAAAAACTGTTTTTT	CASSYGQGDEKLFF
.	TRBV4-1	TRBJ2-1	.	TGCGCCAGCAGCCTCCGGGATAGCGCCACCTACAATGAGCAGTTCTTC	CASSLRDSATYNEQFF
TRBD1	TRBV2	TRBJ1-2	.	TGTGCCAGCAGTGAAGCAGGGCAGGGGGCTATCTATGGCTACACCTTC	CASSEAGQGAIYGYTF
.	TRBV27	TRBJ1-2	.	TGTGCCAGCAGTTCCTATTCGACAGAGGTTCTCGGCTACACCTTC	CASSSYSTEVLGYTF
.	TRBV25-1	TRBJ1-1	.	TGTGCCAGCAGTGGACCACAGCCGGAAGCTTTCTTT	CASSGPQPEAFF
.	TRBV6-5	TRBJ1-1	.	TGTGCCAGCAGCCAAGGGTGGGCTATGAACACTGAAGCTTTCTTT	CASSQGWAMNTEAFF
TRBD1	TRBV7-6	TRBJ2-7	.	TGTGCCAGCAGCCCAGACAGGGAGTCCGACGAGCAGTACTTC	CASSPDRESDEQYF
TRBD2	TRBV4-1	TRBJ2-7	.	TGCGCCAGCAGCCAGGCCGGGACTAGCCCCTCCTACGAGCAGTACTTC	CASSQAGTSPSYEQYF
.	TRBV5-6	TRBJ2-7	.	TGTGCCAGCAGCTTATATGGTGGCTACGAGCAGTACTTC	CASSLYGGYEQYF
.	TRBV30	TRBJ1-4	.	TGTGCCTGGGGTTTTAATGAAAAACTGTTTTTT	CAWGFNEKLFF
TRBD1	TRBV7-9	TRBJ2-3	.	TGTGCCAGCAGCTTCCGGGACAGATTCACAGATACGCAGTATTTT	CASSFRDRFTDTQYF
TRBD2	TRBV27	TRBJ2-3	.	TGTGCCAGCAGCGGGAGGGGTAGCGGAGATACGCAGTATTTT	CASSGRGSGDTQYF
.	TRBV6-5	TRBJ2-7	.	TGTGCCAGCGGTCCCGCGAGAGCCTACGAGCAGTACTTC	CASGPARAYEQYF
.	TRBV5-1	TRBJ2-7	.	TGCGCCAGCAGCTTGGCCGAACAGGCCTACGAGCAGTACTTC	CASSLAEQAYEQYF
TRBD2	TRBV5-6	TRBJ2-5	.	TGTGCCAGCAGCTTGGCCCCCAGCGGGGGGCCTGAGACCCAGTACTTC	CASSLAPSGGPETQYF
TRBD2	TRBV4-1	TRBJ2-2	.	TGCGCCAGCAGCCAAGTAGCGGGCACCGGGGAGCTGTTTTTT	CASSQVAGTGELFF
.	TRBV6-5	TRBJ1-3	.	TGTGCCAGCAGTTACTCGATAGGTTCTGGAAACACCATATATTTT	CASSYSIGSGNTIYF
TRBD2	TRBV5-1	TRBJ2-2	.	TGCGCCAGCAGCCAGGGGACTAGCGGGAGGACCGGGGAGCTGTTTTTT	CASSQGTSGRTGELFF
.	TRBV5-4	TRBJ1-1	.	TGTGCCAGCAGCGACCTTGAGCGGGGGGCTCTCGGTCCCACTGAAGCTTTCTTT	CASSDLERGALGPTEAFF
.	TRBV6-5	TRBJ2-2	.	TGTGCCAGCAGTTACTCGGGTTACACCGGGGAGCTGTTTTTT	CASSYSGYTGELFF
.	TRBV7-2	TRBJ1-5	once	TGTGCCAGCAGCTTAGAAGTAGGGTTGGTGCAGCCCCAGCATTTT	CASSLEVGLVQPQHF
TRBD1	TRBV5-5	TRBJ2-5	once	TGTGCCAGCAGCGGTGGACAGGGCGGAGAGACCCAGTACTTC	CASSGGQGGETQYF
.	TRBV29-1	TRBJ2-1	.	TGCAGCGGGTGGTCCCGCTCCTACAATGAGCAGTTCTTC	CSGWSRSYNEQFF
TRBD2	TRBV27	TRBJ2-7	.	TGTGCCAGCAGTTACCTAGCGGGGGGGCTCTCCTACGAGCAGTACTTC	CASSYLAGGLSYEQYF
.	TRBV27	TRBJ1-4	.	TGTGCCAGCAGTTTGGGGGTTTGGGAAAAACTGTTTTTT	CASSLGVWEKLFF
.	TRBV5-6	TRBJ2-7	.	TGTGCCAGCAGCCCGAGGGGGATATACTACGAGCAGTACTTC	CASSPRGIYYEQYF
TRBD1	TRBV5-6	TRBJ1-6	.	TGTGCCAGCAGCCCCGGGACAGCAAACAATTCACCCCTCCACTTT	CASSPGTANNSPLHF
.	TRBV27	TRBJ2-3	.	TGTGCCAGCCAAGGGGGATATACGCAGTATTTT	CASQGGYTQYF
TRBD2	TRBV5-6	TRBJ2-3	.	TGTGCCAGCAGTCTACTAGCGGGGGCCACAGATACGCAGTATTTT	CASSLLAGATDTQYF